The sequence of this TCR beta chain was determined in a study of OX40 agonist ivuxolimab in advanced cancers. Study summary: Across the patients, intravenous ivuxolimab was delivered every 2 weeks at 0.01 to 10 mg/kg. Those enrolled were 82.7% male, with a mean age of approximately 60 years and ages from about 20 to 85.

This clone was found once. Its target is not known. General study points: Some nonresponders additionally presented with little normalized T-cell clonal expansion.

Germline loops: CDR1 SQVTM, CDR2 ANQGSEA. With 3 bases removed from V and 5 bases from J, the gap between germline ends came to 13 bases. The CDR3 has 13 residues. Some clones are missing from TCRdb's copy, which holds only in-frame ones; the method was immunoSEQ multiplex PCR. The data show tens of thousands of clones, roughly nine tenths seen once. The chain has TRBV29-1 and TRBJ2-5; D may be TRBD2 (6 bases). This TCR came from an adult with an advanced solid tumor such as melanoma, head and neck, liver or kidney cancer. The sample here was CD4+ or CD8+ T cells sorted from blood, taken in a trial of the OX40 agonist ivuxolimab. The CDR3 reads CSVDGGVIETQYF. The CDR3 bases are TGCAGCGTTGACGGAGGGGTCATTGAGACCCAGTACTTC.